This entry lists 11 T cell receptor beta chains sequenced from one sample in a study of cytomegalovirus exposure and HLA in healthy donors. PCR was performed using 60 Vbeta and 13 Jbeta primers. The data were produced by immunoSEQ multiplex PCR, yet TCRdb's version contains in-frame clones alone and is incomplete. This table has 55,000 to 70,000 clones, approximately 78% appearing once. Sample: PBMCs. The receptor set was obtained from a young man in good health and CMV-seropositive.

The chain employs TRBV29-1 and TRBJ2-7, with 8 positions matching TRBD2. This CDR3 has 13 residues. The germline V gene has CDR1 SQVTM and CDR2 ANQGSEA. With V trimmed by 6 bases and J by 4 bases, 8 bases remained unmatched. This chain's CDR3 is CSVELADWYEQYF. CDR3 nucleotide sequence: TGCAGCGTGGAACTAGCGGACTGGTACGAGCAGTACTTC.

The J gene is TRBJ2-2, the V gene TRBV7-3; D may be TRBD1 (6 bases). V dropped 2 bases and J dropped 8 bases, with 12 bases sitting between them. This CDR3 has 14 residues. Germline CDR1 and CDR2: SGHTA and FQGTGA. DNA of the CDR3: TGTGCCAGCAGCTTATCAGGGGTAGCGGGGGAGCTGTTTTTT. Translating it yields CASSLSGVAGELFF.

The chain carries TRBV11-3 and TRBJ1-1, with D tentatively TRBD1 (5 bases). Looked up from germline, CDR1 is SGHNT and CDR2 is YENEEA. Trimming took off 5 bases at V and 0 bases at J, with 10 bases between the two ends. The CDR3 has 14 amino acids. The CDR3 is CASSVGGVNTEAFF. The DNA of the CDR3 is TGTGCCAGCAGCGTCGGGGGGGTGAACACTGAAGCTTTCTTT. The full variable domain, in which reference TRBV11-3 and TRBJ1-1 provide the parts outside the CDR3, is EAGVVQSPRYKIIEKKQPVAFWCNPISGHNTLYWYLQNLGQGPELLIRYENEEAVDDSQLPKDRFSAERLKGVDSTLKIQPAELGDSAVYLCASSVGGVNTEAFFGQGTRLTVV.

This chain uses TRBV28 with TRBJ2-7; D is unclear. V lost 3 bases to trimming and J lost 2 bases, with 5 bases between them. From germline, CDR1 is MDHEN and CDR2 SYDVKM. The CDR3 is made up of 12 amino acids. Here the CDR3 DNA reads TGTGCCAGCAGTTTGCGCCCCTACGAGCAGTACTTC. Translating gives CASSLRPYEQYF.

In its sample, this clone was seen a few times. CDR3 protein: CAISESLTSGPYNEQFF. DNA for the CDR3: TGTGCCATCAGTGAGTCCCTCACTAGCGGTCCATACAATGAGCAGTTCTTC. The chain employs TRBV10-3 and TRBJ2-1, with 8 bases identical to TRBD2. Germline V gene data show CDR1 as ENHRY and CDR2 as SYGVKD. V lost 0 bases, J lost 4 bases, and 8 bases stayed unmatched. There are 17 residues in the CDR3.

The chain's CDR3 is CASSSGGTSYEQYF. CDR3 bases: TGTGCCAGCAGCTCAGGTGGGACTAGCTACGAGCAGTACTTC. J is TRBJ2-7 and V is TRBV5-6, with TRBD2 identical over 8 bases. The trim removed 3 bases at V and 3 bases at J, leaving 5 bases unmatched. The CDR3 is made up of 14 amino acids. CDR1 is SGHDT, CDR2 YYEEEE, per germline.

Here the CDR3 DNA reads TGTGCCAGCAGCCAAGTCGAGCGGGAGTTGACAGATACGCAGTATTTT. Translated: CASSQVERELTDTQYF. The chain links TRBV4-2 to TRBJ2-3, with 8 positions matching TRBD2. V was pared by 1 base and J by 3 bases, with 6 bases of the junction left unmatched. CDR3 length equals 16 residues. Looked up from germline, CDR1 is LGHNA and CDR2 is YNFKEQ.

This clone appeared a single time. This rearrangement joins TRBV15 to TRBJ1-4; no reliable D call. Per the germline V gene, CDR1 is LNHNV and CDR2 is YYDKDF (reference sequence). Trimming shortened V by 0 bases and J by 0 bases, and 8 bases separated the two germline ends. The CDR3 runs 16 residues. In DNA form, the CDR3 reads TGTGCCACCAGCAGAGATCAGTCCCCAACTAATGAAAAACTGTTTTTT. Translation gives CATSRDQSPTNEKLFF.

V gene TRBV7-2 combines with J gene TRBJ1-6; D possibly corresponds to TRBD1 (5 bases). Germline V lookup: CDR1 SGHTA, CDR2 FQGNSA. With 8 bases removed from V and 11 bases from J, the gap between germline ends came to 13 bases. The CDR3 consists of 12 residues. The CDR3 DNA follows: TGTGCCAGCGGAGGGGAGTTGGCACCCCTCCACTTT. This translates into CASGGELAPLHF.

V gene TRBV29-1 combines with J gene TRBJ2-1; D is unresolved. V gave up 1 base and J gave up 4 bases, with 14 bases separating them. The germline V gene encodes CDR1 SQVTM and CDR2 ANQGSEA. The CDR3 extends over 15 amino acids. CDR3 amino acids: CSVEGRNQVYNEQFF. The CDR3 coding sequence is TGCAGCGTTGAAGGGCGGAATCAAGTTTACAATGAGCAGTTCTTC.

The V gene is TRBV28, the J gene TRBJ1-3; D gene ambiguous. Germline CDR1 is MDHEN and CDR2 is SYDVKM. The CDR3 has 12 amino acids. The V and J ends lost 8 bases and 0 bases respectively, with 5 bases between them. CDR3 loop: CASSYSGNTIYF. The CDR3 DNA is TGTGCCAGCTCTTACTCTGGAAACACCATATATTTT.